This is a list of T cell receptor beta chains from one sample in a study of blood T cell repertoires in COVID-19. The table came from immunoSEQ multiplex PCR; TCRdb's copy has only in-frame clones and leaves some out. The sample includes 95,000 to 150,000 clones, 86% of them seen just once. The sample was peripheral blood. These receptors originate from a man aged 35-49 years with acute or convalescent COVID-19. CDR3s leave out the opening cysteine and the closing phenylalanine or tryptophan. D genes are given only for firm matches. Size tells how often a clone was seen (once, few, many) or the class of an expanded clone, and some rows leave it out.

V	size	J	D	CDR3
TRBV6-6	-	TRBJ1-6	TRBD1	ASSGDSSNSPLH
TRBV7-2	-	TRBJ2-2	-	ASSPRGPNTGELF
TRBV18	-	TRBJ2-4	-	ASSPPSQGIQY
TRBV30	-	TRBJ1-1	-	AWRAGGRGRTEAF
TRBV4-1	once	TRBJ1-5	TRBD1	ASSQVGTGNSNQPQH
TRBV27	few	TRBJ1-4	TRBD1	ASRETGEREKLF
TRBV6-2/TRBV6-3	-	TRBJ1-2	-	ASSPGGGDYGYT
TRBV7-2	-	TRBJ2-4	-	ASSLDFNIQY
TRBV7-2	-	TRBJ1-1	-	ASSSDRRNTEAF
TRBV13	-	TRBJ2-1	-	ASSSRTTYNEQF
TRBV9	-	TRBJ1-3	TRBD1	ASSPRGQGQQAVSGNTIY
TRBV25-1	-	TRBJ1-3	TRBD1	ASSPPTGISGNTIY
TRBV18	-	TRBJ2-1	-	ASQADTQNEQF
TRBV19	-	TRBJ1-1	-	ATIPGFGNTEAF
TRBV27	few	TRBJ1-1	TRBD1	ASSSGTDYTEAF
TRBV6-6	-	TRBJ1-2	-	ASERNGYT
TRBV5-6	once	TRBJ1-2	-	ASSFGLGRTLTYT
TRBV5-8	-	TRBJ2-7	TRBD2	ASSRTRSYEQY
TRBV5-5	-	TRBJ1-4	-	ASSLQRGQREKLF
TRBV5-1	-	TRBJ2-3	-	ASSLEKPSTDTQY
TRBV6-2/TRBV6-3	few	TRBJ1-5	-	ASSSGGAQH
TRBV3-1/TRBV3-2	-	TRBJ2-3	TRBD2	ASSQDSGLATDTQY
TRBV11-3	-	TRBJ2-7	TRBD1	ASSLDSGTGDEQY
TRBV6-5	-	TRBJ2-7	TRBD2	ASIPGGRSSYEQY
TRBV6-5	once	TRBJ2-1	TRBD1	ASSGDRGSYNEQF
TRBV14	few	TRBJ1-3	TRBD1	ASSYRGSGNTIY
TRBV29-1	-	TRBJ1-2	-	SAQGGGYT
TRBV6-5	few	TRBJ1-2	TRBD1	ASSQGANYGYT
TRBV6-2/TRBV6-3	-	TRBJ2-5	-	ASSYSREGGTQY
TRBV30	-	TRBJ1-3	-	AWSSGVRNTIY
TRBV19	few	TRBJ1-2	TRBD1	ASSNPKGGARYGYT
TRBV3-1/TRBV3-2	few	TRBJ2-5	-	ASSQLLEETQY
TRBV7-8	-	TRBJ1-2	-	ASSLAAEDLNYGYT
TRBV6-1	-	TRBJ1-5	-	ASSEPSRVSNQPQH
TRBV3-1/TRBV3-2	-	TRBJ1-2	TRBD1	ASSFMTGVYGYT
TRBV21-1	-	TRBJ2-1	-	ARERGHTYNEQF
TRBV19	-	TRBJ1-1	TRBD1	ASSRQGMNTEAF
TRBV20-1	once	TRBJ2-7	-	SATQGTEQY
TRBV12-5	few	TRBJ1-5	TRBD1	ASGTKTGATSEPQH
TRBV18	-	TRBJ1-2	TRBD1	ASSPDRAYGYT
TRBV3-1/TRBV3-2	-	TRBJ2-5	TRBD2	ASTTGTSGSGRETQY
TRBV20-1	-	TRBJ1-1	-	SAKSGTEAF
TRBV7-9	-	TRBJ2-2	-	ASSLRSVDAGAGELF